This T cell receptor (beta chain) was sequenced during a study of blood T cells in healthy people across ages. A few counts support this clonotype. Each sample used at least 6.5 million PBMCs. Per sample, no less than 5.5 micrograms of total RNA were extracted. The authors ran a second PCR of about 7 to 11 cycles using a sample-barcoded 5' primer and a J-beta primer mix. The template-switch adaptor, which had 12 random nucleotides, put a tag on each cDNA molecule. At least 2.5 million CDR3-containing paired-end reads were obtained per sample. Via MiXCR, TCRdb re-called the 5' RACE reads, giving one row per CDR3 protein. The data show fewer than 900,000 distinct CDR3 sequences, approximately 43% seen once. The receptor's source is a woman in her sixties or seventies in good health. The sample consisted of blood.

The DNA of the CDR3 is TGCGCCAGCAGCCAAGAAAAGCTAGCTAACTATGGCTACACCTTC. Protein: CASSQEKLANYGYTF. V gene TRBV4-1 combines with J gene TRBJ1-2; no reliable D call. There are 15 residues in the CDR3. CDR1 is MGHRA, CDR2 YSYEKL, per germline. V was clipped by 0 bases and J by 0 bases, with 8 bases between them.